The 12 T cell receptor beta chains given below trace back to one sample, sequenced in a study of cytomegalovirus exposure and HLA in healthy donors. Only in-frame clones appear in the TCRdb table, and some are missing; sequencing was by immunoSEQ multiplex PCR. In the table there are about 160,000 clones, nearly 90% of which are singletons. Material for sequencing was PBMCs. Every receptor here comes from a man aged 18 to 29 in good health and CMV-seropositive.

V is TRBV2 and J is TRBJ1-2; TRBD1 agrees at 7 bases. The CDR3 runs 16 residues. Germline lookup yields CDR1 SNHLY and CDR2 FYNNEI. Unmatched junction bases numbered 15, after V lost 3 bases and J lost 8 bases. In nucleotides, the CDR3 is TGTGCCAGCAGTGAGAAGAGGGGGCCAATAACATCCGGCTACACCTTC. It yields the protein CASSEKRGPITSGYTF.

The rearrangement uses TRBV11-2 and TRBJ2-2, with TRBD1 as a possible D gene (5 bases). Germline-derived CDR1 and CDR2 are SGHAT and FQNNGV. The CDR3 runs to 17 residues. The V end lost 2 bases, the J end lost 7 bases, and 20 bases lay between the germline ends. The CDR3 sequence is CASSLHGAGVMFGELFF. The CDR3 bases are TGTGCCAGCAGCTTACATGGGGCTGGGGTAATGTTCGGGGAGCTGTTTTTT. The full variable domain, completed using reference TRBV11-2 and TRBJ2-2, is EAGVAQSPRYKIIEKRQSVAFWCNPISGHATLYWYQQILGQGPKLLIQFQNNGVVDDSQLPKDRFSAERLKGVDSTLKIQPAKLEDSAVYLCASSLHGAGVMFGELFFGEGSRLTVL.

This chain uses TRBV19 with TRBJ1-2; 7 nucleotides match TRBD1. Trimming took 5 bases from V and 1 from J; bases not matched to a gene: 4. This CDR3 contains 14 residues. Per the germline V gene, CDR1 is LNHDA and CDR2 is SQIVND (reference sequence). The CDR3: CASSPNRGNYGYTF. In nucleotides, the CDR3 is TGTGCCAGTAGTCCGAACAGGGGTAACTATGGCTACACCTTC. The full variable domain, rest sourced from reference TRBV19 and TRBJ1-2, is DGGITQSPKYLFRKEGQNVTLSCEQNLNHDAMYWYRQDPGQGLRLIYYSQIVNDFQKGDIAEGYSVSREKKESFPLTVTSAQKNPTAFYLCASSPNRGNYGYTFGSGTRLTVV.

The V and J genes are TRBV7-8 and TRBJ1-4; D not certain. Trimming pared 0 bases from V and 3 bases from J, leaving 8 bases between. The CDR3 covers 15 residues. CDR1 is SGHVS, CDR2 FQNEAQ, per germline. The CDR3: CASSLARLANEKLFF. The CDR3, as DNA: TGTGCCAGCAGCTTAGCGCGGCTGGCTAATGAAAAACTGTTTTTT. Supplemented by reference TRBV7-8 and TRBJ1-4, the full variable domain reads GAGVSQSPRYKVAKRGQDVALRCDPISGHVSLFWYQQALGQGPEFLTYFQNEAQLDKSGLPSDRFFAERPEGSVSTLKIQRTQQEDSAVYLCASSLARLANEKLFFGSGTQLSVL.

This clone showed up just once. The CDR3 is CASSWATVSGANVLTF. The CDR3 nucleotides are TGTGCCAGCAGCTGGGCTACCGTCTCTGGGGCCAACGTCCTGACTTTC. This sequence joins TRBV9 and TRBJ2-6; no reliable D call. The CDR3 extends over 16 amino acids. Trimming cost V 4 bases and J 0 bases, with 11 bases left between them. CDR1 and CDR2 from the germline V gene are SGDLS and YYNGEE.

The V call is TRBV4-1, the J call TRBJ2-1; D is ambiguous. The germline CDR1 and CDR2 sequences are MGHRA and YSYEKL. V dropped 6 bases and J dropped 7 bases, with 13 bases sitting between them. The CDR3 length is 13 residues. The CDR3 reads CASSPRSQNEQFF. CDR3 nucleotides: TGCGCCAGCAGTCCAAGATCGCAGAATGAGCAGTTCTTC.

In its sample, this clone was seen once. This chain joins TRBV6-6 and TRBJ2-1; no clear D. This CDR3 spans 12 amino acids. Per the germline V gene, CDR1 is MNHNY and CDR2 is SVGAGI (reference sequence). The germline V and J ends were trimmed by 4 bases and 6 bases, with 7 bases remaining between them. The CDR3 here is CASSLIVNEQFF. Here the CDR3 DNA reads TGTGCCAGCAGTTTAATCGTCAATGAGCAGTTCTTC.

This chain uses TRBV6-6 with TRBJ2-7, with TRBD2 matching over 11 bases. This CDR3 comprises 16 residues. Germline CDR1 reads MNHNY; CDR2 reads SVGAGI (reference sequence). With 6 bases clipped from V and 4 bases from J, the junction kept 11 bases outside the gene matches. The CDR3 DNA reads TGTGCCAGCAGGCACAATAGCGGGAGGGCCGTGTACGAGCAGTACTTC. Translation: CASRHNSGRAVYEQYF.

The chain recombines TRBV5-1 with TRBJ1-2; 7 bases are a match to TRBD1. Trimming cost V 4 bases and J 1 base; bases outside gene matches: 7. The germline CDR1 and CDR2 sequences are SGHRS and YFSETQ. This CDR3 is 15 amino acids long. The CDR3 here is CASSLGTAINYGYTF. The CDR3 DNA is TGCGCCAGCAGCCTCGGGACAGCGATTAACTATGGCTACACCTTC. Combining the CDR3 with reference TRBV5-1 and TRBJ1-2 gives the whole variable domain KAGVTQTPRYLIKTRGQQVTLSCSPISGHRSVSWYQQTPGQGLQFLFEYFSETQRNKGNFPGRFSGRQFSNSRSEMNVSTLELGDSALYLCASSLGTAINYGYTFGSGTRLTVV.

The J gene is TRBJ1-1, the V gene TRBV5-1, with D tentatively TRBD1 (5 bases). Germline V gives CDR1 SGHRS, CDR2 YFSETQ. The CDR3 has 15 residues. V was cut by 4 bases and J by 0 bases, with 13 bases left in between. CDR3: CASSPQGVMNTEAFF. CDR3 nucleotide sequence: TGCGCCAGCAGCCCCCAAGGGGTAATGAACACTGAAGCTTTCTTT.

V is TRBV19 and J is TRBJ2-2, with a possible D match to TRBD2 (5 bases). This CDR3 is built from 15 residues. V dropped 1 base and J dropped 1 base, with 7 bases sitting between them. Germline V gene sequence: CDR1 LNHDA, CDR2 SQIVND (reference sequence). The CDR3 bases are TGTGCCAGTAGTATAGGGACTGAGAACACCGGGGAGCTGTTTTTT. Amino acid sequence: CASSIGTENTGELFF.

V gene TRBV7-6 combines with J gene TRBJ2-5; 11 positions match TRBD2. CDR1 SGHVS and CDR2 FNYEAQ come from the germline V gene. V lost 0 bases to trimming and J lost 6 bases; unmatched junction nucleotides: 9. The CDR3 is 17 residues long. The CDR3 sequence: CASSLALGLAGGKTQYF. The CDR3 DNA sequence: TGTGCCAGCAGCTTAGCCCTAGGGCTAGCGGGAGGAAAGACCCAGTACTTC. Variable domain in full (rest from reference TRBV7-6 and TRBJ2-5): GAGVSQSPRYKVTKRGQDVALRCDPISGHVSLYWYRQALGQGPEFLTYFNYEAQQDKSGLPNDRFSAERPEGSISTLTIQRTEQRDSAMYRCASSLALGLAGGKTQYFGPGTRLLVL.